A selection of T cell receptor beta chains follows, all from one sample in a study of blood T cell repertoires in COVID-19. Profiling relied on immunoSEQ multiplex PCR, and the TCRdb table lists in-frame clones only, not all of them. The data hold 250,000 to 300,000 clones, with approximately 90% observed a single time. Sequenced material: peripheral blood. These receptors were taken from a woman aged 55 to 70 with acute or convalescent COVID-19. Each CDR3 is given without its conserved first and last residue.

j_call,v_call,cdr3_aa
TRBJ1-3,TRBV3-1/TRBV3-2,ASSQVYPGSSGNTIY
TRBJ2-1,TRBV7-2,ASSQLQGLYNEQF
TRBJ1-1,TRBV7-9,ASSLAAGIEAF
TRBJ1-6,TRBV3-1/TRBV3-2,ASSRGQGQVVRSPLH
TRBJ1-2,TRBV6-1,ASSEAQVYGYT
TRBJ1-2,TRBV6-1,ASSGGSGTAFNYGYT
TRBJ2-7,TRBV12-3/TRBV12-4,ASSLGSYEQY
TRBJ2-1,TRBV6-2/TRBV6-3,ASSYSGQGANEQF
TRBJ1-5,TRBV7-8,ASSAQGPSNQPQH
TRBJ2-5,TRBV28,ASSLGLAGGPGVY
TRBJ2-5,TRBV18,ASSPGLQETQY
TRBJ1-1,TRBV29-1,SVGKTAMNTEAF
TRBJ1-4,TRBV4-3,ASSPTTGASEKLF
TRBJ2-3,TRBV4-2,ASSQENQGPGNTQY
TRBJ1-4,TRBV27,ASSLEGVGEKLF
TRBJ2-1,TRBV7-6,ASSLDTSGMGEQF
TRBJ1-5,TRBV7-9,ASSLTGGWVKGQPQH
TRBJ1-2,TRBV7-2,ASKPTGGGAYGYT
TRBJ2-1,TRBV10-3,AIRVAGRDNEQF
TRBJ1-1,TRBV27,ASSAGVRTEAF
TRBJ1-2,TRBV5-5,ASSSRDRDHYGYT
TRBJ1-1,TRBV29-1,SVDLGGMNTEAF
TRBJ2-1,TRBV28,ASSSSLAGEYNEQF
TRBJ2-1,TRBV6-2/TRBV6-3,ASSYSRGFDEQF
TRBJ1-5,TRBV23-1,ASSQFPGPRGRDPGGNQPQH
TRBJ2-3,TRBV28,ASSFDRVIHTQY
TRBJ2-7,TRBV7-9,ATARGYEQY
TRBJ2-1,TRBV5-4,ASSPRGGSYNEQF
TRBJ2-5,TRBV5-4,ASSLVAGGQETQY
TRBJ2-7,TRBV27,ASRASGSVYEQY
TRBJ1-4,TRBV18,ASSPPGNEKLF
TRBJ1-3,TRBV6-2/TRBV6-3,ASSRPGTGNTIY
TRBJ2-1,TRBV21-1,ARHSTGSYNEQF
TRBJ2-3,TRBV3-1/TRBV3-2,ASSPYRDRGQDTQY
TRBJ1-5,TRBV7-9,ASSLEGTGDQPQH
TRBJ1-2,TRBV27,ASSFPGQGYT
TRBJ2-7,TRBV28,ASSVTGSGNPYEQY
TRBJ2-7,TRBV12-3/TRBV12-4,ASSLDRRAEQY
TRBJ2-3,TRBV19,ASTPSGRAGTQY
TRBJ2-2,TRBV7-3,ASSPQTGRNTGELF
TRBJ2-7,TRBV9,ASSVGGLPYEQY
TRBJ2-1,TRBV2,ASSDGGSSYNEQF
TRBJ1-4,TRBV6-5,ASSSRTGGNEKLF
TRBJ2-7,TRBV6-5,ASSYSGQWGEQY
TRBJ2-2,TRBV7-3,ASSLSQSGELF
TRBJ2-1,TRBV5-1,ASSVGTPYNEQF
TRBJ2-3,TRBV2,ASSEPRPSTDTQY
TRBJ1-1,TRBV28,ASSSSGQMNTEAF
TRBJ2-7,TRBV3-1/TRBV3-2,ASSPRRLAGGPSLYEQY
TRBJ2-5,TRBV19,ASSTGSLAGGPGVSETQY
TRBJ2-7,TRBV7-8,ASSVRLVTYEQY
TRBJ1-1,TRBV6-5,ASLRRQGFTEAF
TRBJ1-6,TRBV25-1,ASSESTVDNSPLH
TRBJ1-1,TRBV5-1,ASSLTGARAF
TRBJ2-1,TRBV5-6,ASSLAGGASNEQF